This T cell receptor (beta chain) derives from a study of blood T cell repertoires in COVID-19. Whole-study context: Donors in the United States, Italy and Spain gave samples during acute or convalescent COVID-19.

The V segment lost 10 bases and the J segment 2 bases; nucleotides outside the gene matches: 9. This CDR3 is built from 14 residues. Germline assignment: CDR1 ENHRY and CDR2 SYGVKD. In the study's own analysis: Nucleated cell counts were estimated from reference gene primer amplification. The method was immunoSEQ multiplex PCR; TCRdb's version includes in-frame clones alone and lacks a portion of them. The V and J calls and clone size are taken from that table; D and trimming were inferred from the DNA. The sample has approximately 190,000 clones; more than 70% are singletons. The V call is TRBV10-3, the J call TRBJ2-7; 9 positions agree with TRBD1. Source material: peripheral blood. The source of this sequence is a middle-aged man with active or convalescent COVID-19. This chain's CDR3 is CATSAQGAPYEQYF. In DNA, the CDR3 is TGTGCCACCTCGGCACAGGGGGCCCCCTACGAGCAGTACTTC.